The 5 T cell receptor beta chains below all came from one sample that was sequenced in a study of pediatric ulcerative colitis. The rectum was sampled with one to two pinch biopsies at colonoscopy. The data were produced by immunoSEQ multiplex PCR, yet TCRdb's version contains in-frame clones alone and is incomplete. The sample holds tens of thousands of clones, less than 80% seen once. Source material: gut tissue. The receptors derive from a boy younger than 18 with moderate ulcerative colitis.

Concerning this clone itself: This sample also contains other DNA sequences that code for the same CDR3. The chain carries TRBV25-1 and TRBJ2-1; possible D gene TRBD2, 6 bases. Deletions cut 3 bases from V and 0 bases from J, with 12 bases between. Germline V gene sequence: CDR1 MGHDK, CDR2 SYGVNS. CDR3 size: 16 residues. The CDR3 bases are TGTGCCAGCAGTGACTTTGGGGGGAGCTCCTACAATGAGCAGTTCTTC. Translating it yields CASSDFGGSSYNEQFF. Together with reference TRBV25-1 and TRBJ2-1, the CDR3 gives the full variable domain: EADIYQTPRYLVIGTGKKITLECSQTMGHDKMYWYQQDPGMELHLIHYSYGVNSTEKGDLSSESTVSRIRTEHFPLTLESARPSHTSQYLCASSDFGGSSYNEQFFGPGTRLTVL.

This chain connects TRBV5-1 to TRBJ2-1, with 15 bases lining up with TRBD2. V shed 0 bases and J 6 bases; nucleotides not matched to a gene: 4. CDR1 and CDR2 (germline): SGHRS, YFSETQ. CDR3 size: 17 residues. The CDR3 region is CASSLDGTSGRRNEQFF. Here the CDR3 DNA reads TGCGCCAGCAGCTTGGATGGGACTAGCGGGAGGCGCAATGAGCAGTTCTTC.

The genes are TRBV5-1 and TRBJ2-2; possibly TRBD1 for D (5 bases). V was shortened by 1 base and J by 2 bases, with 9 bases between the two germline ends. CDR1 is SGHRS and CDR2 is YFSETQ in the germline V gene. This CDR3 has 15 residues. The DNA for the CDR3 is TGCGCCAGCAGCTTGTCGACAGCTAACACCGGGGAGCTGTTTTTT. Translated: CASSLSTANTGELFF.

This chain uses TRBV19 with TRBJ2-1; 9 positions match TRBD1. Unmatched junction bases numbered 8, after V lost 7 bases and J lost 7 bases. Germline-derived CDR1 and CDR2 are LNHDA and SQIVND (reference sequence). The CDR3 is 14 residues long. CDR3 bases: TGTGCCAGTACCGGGACAGGGTATGCGAATGAGCAGTTCTTC. Amino acid sequence: CASTGTGYANEQFF. The complete variable domain, with remaining parts taken from reference TRBV19 and TRBJ2-1, reads DGGITQSPKYLFRKEGQNVTLSCEQNLNHDAMYWYRQDPGQGLRLIYYSQIVNDFQKGDIAEGYSVSREKKESFPLTVTSAQKNPTAFYLCASTGTGYANEQFFGPGTRLTVL.

The J gene is TRBJ2-7, the V gene TRBV13, with 12 positions matching TRBD2. Trimming at V came to 4 bases and at J to 5 bases, leaving 6 bases not matched to a gene. Germline V CDR1 and CDR2: PRHDT, FYEKMQ (reference sequence). This CDR3 spans 15 amino acids. CDR3 region: CASSSGTSGRNEQYF. CDR3 nucleotides: TGTGCCAGCAGCTCCGGGACTAGCGGGCGCAACGAGCAGTACTTC.